Included here is one T cell receptor beta chain sequence, with context. Its target is not known. The sample carries other DNA sequences with the same CDR3. V lost 1 base and J 0 bases, leaving 7 bases between the germline ends. Germline loops: CDR1 LNHDA, CDR2 SQIVND (reference sequence). This CDR3 is built from 15 residues. The entry originates in a study of shared clonotypes between healthy human individuals. Whole-study results and caveats: Compared with memory subsets, naive subsets generally had larger estimated richness. Between a handful of donors, naive CD4 clonotypes were shared at a level of about 5%.

Measured with immunoSEQ multiplex PCR; TCRdb has only the in-frame clones, and not every one. The sample yields about 1.5 million clones, over 95% seen once. Specimen: naive CD4+ T cells sorted from blood. Subset given: CD45RA+ positively selected. The clonotype originates from a man younger than 45 in good health. V is TRBV19 and J is TRBJ1-5, with TRBD1 as a possible D gene (5 bases). CDR3 coding DNA: TGTGCCAGTAGTATAGGACAGAATAGCAATCAGCCCCAGCATTTT. Amino acids: CASSIGQNSNQPQHF. Combining the CDR3 with reference TRBV19 and TRBJ1-5 gives the whole variable domain DGGITQSPKYLFRKEGQNVTLSCEQNLNHDAMYWYRQDPGQGLRLIYYSQIVNDFQKGDIAEGYSVSREKKESFPLTVTSAQKNPTAFYLCASSIGQNSNQPQHFGDGTRLSIL.